Below, 21 T cell receptor beta chains from the same sample are listed, as sequenced in a study of cytomegalovirus exposure and HLA in healthy donors. 13 Jbeta primers and 60 Vbeta primers were used for the PCR. Clones were sequenced by immunoSEQ multiplex PCR, and TCRdb holds only the in-frame ones, with some missing. The profile shows some 130,000 clones, around 77% of them singletons. The specimen was PBMCs. Receptors originate from a male donor in good health and CMV-seropositive.

The V gene is TRBV2, the J gene TRBJ2-3, with 10 bases identical to TRBD2. Germline trimming cut 7 bases from V and 2 bases from J; bases unmatched to any gene: 6. The CDR3 runs to 15 residues. Germline V gene lookup returns CDR1 SNHLY and CDR2 FYNNEI. The CDR3 DNA reads TGTGCCAGCACACTAGCGGGGCTCGCCACAGATACGCAGTATTTT. Translated: CASTLAGLATDTQYF.

This chain uses TRBV7-8 with TRBJ2-7, with TRBD2 identical over 8 bases. Germline V gene data show CDR1 as SGHVS and CDR2 as FQNEAQ. J gave up 0 bases and V 3 bases, and 13 bases lay outside the gene matches. The CDR3 has 18 amino acids. The CDR3 loop reads CASSFDQPSGYSSYEQYF. The CDR3 DNA is TGTGCCAGCAGCTTCGACCAGCCTAGCGGGTATAGCTCCTACGAGCAGTACTTC.

This clone was seen only a few times. The chain couples TRBV7-8 to TRBJ2-5, with TRBD1 identical over 11 bases. Losses at the gene ends were 1 base for V and 0 bases for J; bases not matched to a gene: 10. CDR1 is SGHVS and CDR2 is FQNEAQ in the germline V gene. The CDR3 has 19 amino acids. This chain's CDR3 is CASSLVVSRTGGYQETQYF. CDR3 sequence (DNA): TGTGCCAGCAGCTTAGTCGTGTCCCGGACAGGGGGCTACCAAGAGACCCAGTACTTC.

This chain links TRBV6-6 with TRBJ2-1; D unresolved. Trimming took off 6 bases at V and 0 bases at J, with 12 bases between the two ends. CDR1 and CDR2 from the germline V gene are MNHNY and SVGAGI (reference sequence). The CDR3 has 15 amino acids. The CDR3 DNA sequence: TGTGCCAGCAGCCCCCTCTTAGCCTCCTACAATGAGCAGTTCTTC. It is translated as CASSPLLASYNEQFF.

The chain combines TRBV6-5 with TRBJ2-1; TRBD2 matches at 12 bases. The V segment lost 8 bases and the J segment 4 bases; nucleotides outside the gene matches: 6. The CDR3 totals 15 residues. CDR1 is MNHEY, CDR2 SVGAGI, per germline. CDR3 bases: TGTGCCAGCGGTCTGACTAGCGGGGGTTACAATGAGCAGTTCTTC. Encoded protein: CASGLTSGGYNEQFF.

This chain links TRBV18 with TRBJ2-1; tentatively, D is TRBD2 (5 bases). Germline V CDR1 and CDR2: KGHSH, LQKENI. V was trimmed by 1 base and J by 6 bases, leaving 10 bases between them. The CDR3 is 14 amino acids. CDR3 DNA sequence: TGTGCCAGCTCACCACTGAGCGGTAGCAATGAGCAGTTCTTC. Protein product: CASSPLSGSNEQFF.

The chain has TRBV28 and TRBJ2-4; D might be TRBD2 (6 bases). CDR1 and CDR2 (germline): MDHEN, SYDVKM. V was clipped by 7 bases and J by 7 bases, with 20 bases between them. The length of the CDR3 is 15 residues. DNA for the CDR3: TGTGCCAGCACCGATTCGGAGACTAGGGGTAACATTCAGTACTTC. Translated: CASTDSETRGNIQYF. Filled out from reference TRBV28 and TRBJ2-4, the complete variable domain reads DVKVTQSSRYLVKRTGEKVFLECVQDMDHENMFWYRQDPGLGLRLIYFSYDVKMKEKGDIPEGYSVSREKKERFSLILESASTNQTSMYLCASTDSETRGNIQYFGAGTRLSVL.

The chain uses TRBV13 and TRBJ2-7; D remains unclear. Germline V gene sequence: CDR1 PRHDT, CDR2 FYEKMQ (reference sequence). The CDR3 contains 17 residues. Trimming pared 2 bases from V and 3 bases from J, leaving 20 bases between. This CDR3 reads CASSLSPHSRIYYEQYF. The CDR3 DNA reads TGTGCCAGCAGCTTATCACCCCACTCGCGGATCTACTACGAGCAGTACTTC.

The rearrangement uses TRBV11-3 and TRBJ2-7; 12 nucleotides agree with TRBD2. Germline V gives CDR1 SGHNT, CDR2 YENEEA. V lost 3 bases and J lost 0; bases outside the gene matches: 9. The CDR3 is 18 residues long. This CDR3 reads CASSFTPSGRAGSYEQYF. DNA of the CDR3: TGTGCCAGCAGCTTCACTCCTAGCGGGAGGGCGGGCTCCTACGAGCAGTACTTC.

The chain recombines TRBV4-1 with TRBJ2-2; perhaps TRBD2 as D (6 bases). The CDR3 has 15 amino acids. V lost 3 bases to trimming and J lost 7 bases, with 15 bases between them. CDR1 is MGHRA and CDR2 is YSYEKL in the germline V gene. The CDR3 DNA reads as TGCGCCAGCAGCCATACGGGAGTACTTTACGGGGAGCTGTTTTTT. Its protein product is CASSHTGVLYGELFF.

The chain employs TRBV6-1 and TRBJ1-6; TRBD1 aligns across 9 bases. V gave up 4 bases and J gave up 9 bases; unmatched junction bases: 7. The CDR3 has 15 amino acids. The germline CDR1 and CDR2 sequences are MNHNS and SASEGT. The CDR3 region is CASSGLTGGSSPLHF. CDR3 DNA sequence: TGTGCCAGCAGTGGGCTGACAGGGGGGTCTTCACCCCTCCACTTT.

CDR3 nucleotide sequence: TGTGCCAGTAGTATTTTGGAGGCAGATACGCAGTATTTT. Its translation is CASSILEADTQYF. The chain joins TRBV19 to TRBJ2-3, with D perhaps TRBD2 (5 bases). The V gene lost 3 bases and the J gene lost 4 bases, with 8 bases spanning the gap. The CDR3 is 13 amino acids. In germline, CDR1 is LNHDA, CDR2 SQIVND (reference sequence). The entire variable domain, with the rest obtained from reference TRBV19 and TRBJ2-3, is as follows: DGGITQSPKYLFRKEGQNVTLSCEQNLNHDAMYWYRQDPGQGLRLIYYSQIVNDFQKGDIAEGYSVSREKKESFPLTVTSAQKNPTAFYLCASSILEADTQYFGPGTRLTVL.

The chain combines TRBV28 with TRBJ2-1; 14 bases map to TRBD2. CDR3 size: 15 residues. The germline V gene encodes CDR1 MDHEN and CDR2 SYDVKM. V gave up 4 bases and J gave up 7 bases; unmatched junction bases: 3. CDR3 sequence reads: CASSSRLAGGNEQFF. As DNA, the CDR3 is TGTGCCAGCAGTTCGCGACTAGCGGGGGGGAATGAGCAGTTCTTC.

V is TRBV4-1 and J is TRBJ1-2; no reliable D call. The germline V gene has CDR1 MGHRA and CDR2 YSYEKL. This CDR3 has 14 residues. V dropped 0 bases and J dropped 6 bases, with 11 bases sitting between them. The CDR3 coding sequence is TGCGCCAGCAGCCAAGATCCGGCGACTGATGGCTACACCTTC. Encoded protein: CASSQDPATDGYTF.

The rearrangement links TRBV2 to TRBJ2-3, with 11 bases lining up with TRBD2. J was trimmed by 2 bases and V by 4 bases; bases with no gene match: 11. Germline V gene sequence: CDR1 SNHLY, CDR2 FYNNEI. The CDR3 consists of 18 residues. CDR3 DNA sequence: TGTGCCAGCAGTGTGCTAGCGGGGGGCCCAACACACACAGATACGCAGTATTTT. This sequence encodes CASSVLAGGPTHTDTQYF.

The CDR3 nucleotides read TGCGCCAGCAGCTTGGCCTTGCGGGGACCTAGCACAGATACGCAGTATTTT. Its translation: CASSLALRGPSTDTQYF. This chain connects TRBV5-1 to TRBJ2-3; the D gene is possibly TRBD2 (6 bases). Germline V gene sequence: CDR1 SGHRS, CDR2 YFSETQ. The V end lost 0 bases, the J end lost 0 bases, and 14 bases lay between the germline ends. The CDR3 contains 17 residues.

The J gene is TRBJ1-1, the V gene TRBV9, with D possibly TRBD1 on 5 matching bases. The V end was cut by 3 bases, the J end by 8 bases, with 11 bases between. CDR1 SGDLS and CDR2 YYNGEE come from the germline V gene. This CDR3 contains 12 residues. CDR3 protein: CASSAQGLEAFF. The CDR3 DNA follows: TGTGCCAGCAGCGCTCAGGGCTTAGAAGCTTTCTTT.

Only a few counts were recorded for this clone. The rearrangement links TRBV6-1 to TRBJ2-7, with TRBD2 as a possible D gene (6 bases). Germline V CDR1 and CDR2: MNHNS, SASEGT. V was cut by 1 base and J by 5 bases, with 15 bases left in between. The CDR3 length is 15 residues. The CDR3 DNA is TGTGCCAGCAGTGAAGGTCAGGGAGGTAGCCACGAGCAGTACTTC. It yields the protein CASSEGQGGSHEQYF.

This clone was observed a few times. This chain joins TRBV15 and TRBJ1-6; D unresolved. Germline V gene lookup returns CDR1 LNHNV and CDR2 YYDKDF (reference sequence). The CDR3 length is 14 residues. Trimming took off 6 bases at V and 7 bases at J, with 13 bases between the two ends. The CDR3 sequence is CATSNLSGNSPLHF. As DNA, the CDR3 is TGTGCCACCAGTAACCTTTCGGGGAATTCACCCCTCCACTTT. Drawing the rest from reference TRBV15 and TRBJ1-6, the complete variable domain is DAMVIQNPRYQVTQFGKPVTLSCSQTLNHNVMYWYQQKSSQAPKLLFHYYDKDFNNEADTPDNFQSRRPNTSFCFLDIRSPGLGDTAMYLCATSNLSGNSPLHFGNGTRLTVT.

This clone has only one observation. This chain connects TRBV25-1 to TRBJ1-1; D is perhaps TRBD1 (5 bases). CDR3 size: 12 residues. The ends were cut back, 3 bases at V and 5 bases at J, with 7 bases in the middle. Germline V CDR1 and CDR2: MGHDK, SYGVNS. In DNA, the CDR3 is TGTGCCAGCAGTGACCGGGGGACTGAAGCTTTCTTT. It yields the protein CASSDRGTEAFF.

V is TRBV30 and J is TRBJ1-1, with D possibly being TRBD1 (6 bases). Germline CDR1 is GTSNPN and CDR2 is SVGIG (reference sequence). The CDR3 has 11 amino acids. The chain's CDR3 is CASQGNTEAFF. CDR3 sequence (DNA): TGTGCTTCACAGGGGAACACTGAAGCTTTCTTT.